The TCR beta chain under discussion was sequenced for a study of control samples from healthy donors and cancer patients. The V gene's germline CDR1 is MNHEY and CDR2 SMNVEV (reference sequence). V lost 2 bases and J 2 bases, leaving 13 bases between the germline ends. The CDR3 is 15 amino acids. Generated by immunoSEQ multiplex PCR, the TCRdb table keeps only in-frame clones and is missing some. The sample shows tens of thousands of clones, approximately 89% of them seen only once. The rearrangement uses TRBV27 and TRBJ2-7; tentative D call: TRBD1 (6 bases). This receptor was obtained from a woman in her fifties or sixties with head and neck cancer. The sequencing input was PBMCs. CDR3 coding DNA: TGTGCCAGCAGTTTAAAAACAGGGTACCCCTACGAGCAGTACTTC. Translation: CASSLKTGYPYEQYF.